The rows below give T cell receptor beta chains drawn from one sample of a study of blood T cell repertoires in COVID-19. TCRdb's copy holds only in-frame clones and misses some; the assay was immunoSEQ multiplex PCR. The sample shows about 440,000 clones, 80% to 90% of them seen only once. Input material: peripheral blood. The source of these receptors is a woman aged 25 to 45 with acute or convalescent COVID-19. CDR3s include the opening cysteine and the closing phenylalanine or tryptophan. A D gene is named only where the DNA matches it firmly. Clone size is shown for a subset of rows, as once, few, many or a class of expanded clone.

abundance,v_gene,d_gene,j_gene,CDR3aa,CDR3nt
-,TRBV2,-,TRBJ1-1,CASSAGGKTEAFF,TGTGCCAGCAGCGCGGGGGGGAAGACTGAAGCTTTCTTT
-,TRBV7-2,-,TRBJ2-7,CASSPSGAWEQYF,TGTGCCAGCAGTCCTAGTGGGGCGTGGGAGCAGTACTTC
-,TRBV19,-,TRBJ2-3,CATSPRQAPYTDTQYF,TGTGCCACCTCACCCAGACAGGCACCCTACACAGATACGCAGTATTTT
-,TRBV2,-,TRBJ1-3,CASSKSSGNTIYF,TGTGCCAGCAGTAAGAGCTCTGGAAACACCATATATTTT
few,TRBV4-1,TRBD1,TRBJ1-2,CASSHGGMGQGEGGYTF,TGCGCCAGCAGCCATGGGGGTATGGGACAGGGAGAGGGTGGCTACACCTTC
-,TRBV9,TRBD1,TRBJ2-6,CASTVGQGSSGANVLTF,TGTGCCAGTACTGTAGGACAGGGGAGTTCTGGGGCCAACGTCCTGACTTTC
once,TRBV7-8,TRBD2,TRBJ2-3,CASSLAGGKLTDTQYF,TGTGCCAGCAGCTTAGCGGGGGGGAAACTCACAGATACGCAGTATTTT
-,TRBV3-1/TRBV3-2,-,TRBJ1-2,CASSPTETYGYTF,TGTGCCAGCAGCCCTACAGAAACCTATGGCTACACCTTC
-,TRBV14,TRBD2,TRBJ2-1,CASSLGTSYNEQFF,TGTGCCAGCAGCCTAGGGACTAGCTACAATGAGCAGTTCTTC
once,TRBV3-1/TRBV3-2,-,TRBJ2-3,CASSQPEGLRDTQYF,TGTGCCAGCAGCCAACCTGAGGGATTACGCGATACGCAGTATTTT
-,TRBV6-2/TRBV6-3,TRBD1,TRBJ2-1,CASSYAGTGIYNEQFF,TGTGCCAGCAGTTACGCTGGGACAGGGATATACAATGAGCAGTTCTTC
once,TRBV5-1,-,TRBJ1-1,CASSSGRVDTEAFF,TGCGCCAGCAGTTCCGGCAGGGTGGACACTGAAGCTTTCTTT
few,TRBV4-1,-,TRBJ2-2,CASSPQTGANTGELFF,TGCGCCAGCAGCCCCCAGACAGGAGCGAACACCGGGGAGCTGTTTTTT
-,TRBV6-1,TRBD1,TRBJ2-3,CASSEEGRGTGVLDTQYF,TGTGCCAGCAGTGAAGAGGGACGGGGGACAGGGGTCCTAGATACGCAGTATTTT
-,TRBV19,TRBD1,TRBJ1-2,CASSARTGGNDYGYTF,TGTGCCAGTAGTGCCCGGACAGGGGGCAATGATTATGGCTACACCTTC
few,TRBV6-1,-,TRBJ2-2,CASSELLAGTGELFF,TGTGCCAGCAGTGAATTGCTAGCTGGCACCGGGGAGCTGTTTTTT
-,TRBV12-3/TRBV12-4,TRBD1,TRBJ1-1,CAIRQGSNEAFF,TGTGCCATTAGACAGGGCTCGAATGAAGCTTTCTTT
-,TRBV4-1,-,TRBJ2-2,CASSQGPEHTGELFF,TGCGCCAGCAGCCAGGGCCCGGAACACACCGGGGAGCTGTTTTTT
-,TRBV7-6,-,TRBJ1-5,CASSLGWSHRGSNQPQHF,TGTGCCAGCAGCTTAGGGTGGTCACATAGAGGCAGCAATCAGCCCCAGCATTTT
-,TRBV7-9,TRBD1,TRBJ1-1,CASNRQGPLDVNTEAFF,TGTGCCAGCAACAGACAGGGGCCACTCGACGTGAACACTGAAGCTTTCTTT
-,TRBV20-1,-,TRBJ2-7,CSASSLLTRGASYEQYF,TGCAGTGCTAGTTCCCTCTTGACTCGGGGGGCCTCCTACGAGCAGTACTTC
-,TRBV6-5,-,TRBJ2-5,CASPRGRLSQETQYF,TGTGCCAGCCCCAGAGGGAGACTAAGCCAAGAGACCCAGTACTTC
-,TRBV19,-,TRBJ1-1,CASSILSGQRNTEAFF,TGTGCCAGTAGTATACTAAGCGGACAGAGGAACACTGAAGCTTTCTTT
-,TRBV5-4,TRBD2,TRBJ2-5,CASSSGLAGGPLDRETQYF,TGTGCCAGCAGCTCGGGATTAGCGGGGGGCCCGTTGGATCGAGAGACCCAGTACTTC
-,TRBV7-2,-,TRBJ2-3,CASSPRYGEDTQYF,TGTGCCAGCAGCCCCCGGTACGGAGAAGATACGCAGTATTTT
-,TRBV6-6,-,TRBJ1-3,CASCLSTSGNTIYF,TGTGCCAGCTGCCTTAGTACCTCTGGAAACACCATATATTTT
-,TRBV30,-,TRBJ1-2,CAWRPGQPNYGYTF,TGTGCCTGGAGGCCCGGACAGCCAAACTATGGCTACACCTTC
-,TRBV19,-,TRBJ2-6,CASTGNSANVLTF,TGTGCCAGCACAGGGAATAGCGCCAACGTCCTGACTTTC
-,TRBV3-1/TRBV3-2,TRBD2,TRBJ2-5,CASSQVGGGGLGETQYF,TGTGCCAGCAGCCAAGTCGGGGGGGGCGGCTTAGGAGAGACCCAGTACTTC
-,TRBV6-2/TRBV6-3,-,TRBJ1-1,CASSYSSNTEAFF,TGTGCCAGCAGTTATTCTTCGAACACTGAAGCTTTCTTT
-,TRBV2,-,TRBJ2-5,CASSEAYYQETQYF,TGTGCCAGCAGTGAAGCATACTACCAAGAGACCCAGTACTTC
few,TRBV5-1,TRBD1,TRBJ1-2,CASSLGGGEYGYTF,TGCGCCAGCAGCTTGGGAGGGGGCGAGTATGGCTACACCTTC
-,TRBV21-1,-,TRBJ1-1,CASPLGGGEGAFF,TGTGCCAGCCCCCTGGGCGGGGGGGAGGGAGCTTTCTTT
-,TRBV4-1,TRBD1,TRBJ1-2,CASSQDGTGVRYGYTF,TGCGCCAGCAGCCAAGACGGGACAGGGGTTCGGTATGGCTACACCTTC
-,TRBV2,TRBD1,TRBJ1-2,CASRARTGANYGYTF,TGTGCCAGCAGGGCCCGGACAGGGGCGAACTATGGCTACACCTTC
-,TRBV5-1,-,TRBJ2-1,CASSLAGTGNEQFF,TGCGCCAGCAGCTTGGCAGGGACTGGCAATGAGCAGTTCTTC
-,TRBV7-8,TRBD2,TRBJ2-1,CASTPFAGGISYNEQFF,TGTGCCAGCACTCCCTTCGCGGGGGGCATTTCCTACAATGAGCAGTTCTTC
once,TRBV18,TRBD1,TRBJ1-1,CASSSGGETEAFF,TGTGCCAGCTCGTCAGGGGGAGAAACTGAAGCTTTCTTT
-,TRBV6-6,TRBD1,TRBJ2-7,CASSRGMTGEEFYEQYF,TGTGCCAGCAGTCGGGGCATGACAGGGGAGGAGTTTTACGAGCAGTACTTC
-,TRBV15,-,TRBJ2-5,CATHPPRKKETQYF,TGTGCCACCCATCCACCGAGGAAAAAAGAGACCCAGTACTTC
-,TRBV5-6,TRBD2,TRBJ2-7,CASSLLAGELAGGLYEQYF,TGTGCCAGCAGCTTGTTAGCGGGGGAGCTAGCCGGGGGCCTCTACGAGCAGTACTTC
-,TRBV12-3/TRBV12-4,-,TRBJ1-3,CASTSGSVNTIYF,TGTGCCAGCACCTCCGGGTCGGTAAACACCATATATTTT
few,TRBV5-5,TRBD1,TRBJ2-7,CASSSGYTGDRDEQYF,TGTGCCAGCAGCTCCGGGTATACAGGGGACCGGGACGAGCAGTACTTC
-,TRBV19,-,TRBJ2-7,CASSMKPGVYEQYF,TGTGCCAGTAGTATGAAGCCGGGGGTCTACGAGCAGTACTTC
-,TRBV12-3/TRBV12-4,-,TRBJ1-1,CASILRGLDGAFF,TGTGCCAGCATCCTCCGGGGGTTAGACGGAGCTTTCTTT
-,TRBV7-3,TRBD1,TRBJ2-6,CASSPGTGVPGANVLTF,TGTGCCAGCAGCCCCGGGACAGGGGTCCCTGGGGCCAACGTCCTGACTTTC
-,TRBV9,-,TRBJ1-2,CASSVAGQMNYGYTF,TGTGCCAGCAGCGTAGCTGGACAGATGAACTATGGCTACACCTTC
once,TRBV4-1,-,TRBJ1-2,CASSQGALGPTNYGYTF,TGCGCCAGCAGCCAAGGGGCTCTGGGGCCCACTAACTATGGCTACACCTTC
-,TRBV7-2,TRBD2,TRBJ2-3,CASSLPMGLAGIGSQYF,TGTGCCAGCAGCTTACCCATGGGACTAGCGGGGATCGGTTCGCAGTATTTT
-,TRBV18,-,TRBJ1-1,CASSPQRQLTNTEAFF,TGTGCCAGCTCACCACAGAGACAGCTTACGAACACTGAAGCTTTCTTT
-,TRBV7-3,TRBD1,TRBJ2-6,CASSLTRTGGYSGANVLTF,TGTGCCAGCAGCTTAACAAGGACAGGGGGTTACTCTGGGGCCAACGTCCTGACTTTC
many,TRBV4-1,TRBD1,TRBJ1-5,CASSQLGTGASQPQHF,TGCGCCAGCAGCCAGTTGGGGACAGGGGCCAGCCAGCCCCAGCATTTT
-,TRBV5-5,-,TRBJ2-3,CASSLVPITDTQYF,TGTGCCAGCAGCCTAGTACCTATCACAGATACGCAGTATTTT
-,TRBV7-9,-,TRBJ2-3,CASSSRGDITDTQYF,TGTGCCAGCAGCTCGCGAGGGGACATCACAGATACGCAGTATTTT
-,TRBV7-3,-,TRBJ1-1,CASSPLVLDRHTEAFF,TGTGCCAGCAGTCCCCTTGTACTCGACAGACACACTGAAGCTTTCTTT
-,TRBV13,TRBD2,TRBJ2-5,CASSLGGGMYQETQYF,TGTGCCAGCAGCTTAGGCGGGGGGATGTACCAAGAGACCCAGTACTTC
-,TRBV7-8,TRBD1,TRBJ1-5,CASSLSGQGNQPQHF,TGTGCCAGCAGCTTATCTGGACAGGGTAATCAGCCCCAGCATTTT
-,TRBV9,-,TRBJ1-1,CASSPSGAGTEAFF,TGTGCCAGCAGCCCCTCAGGGGCAGGCACTGAAGCTTTCTTT
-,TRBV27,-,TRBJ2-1,CATRQGGNEQFF,TGTGCCACTAGACAGGGAGGCAATGAGCAGTTCTTC
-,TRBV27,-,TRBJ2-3,CASSMTVTSTDTQYF,TGTGCCAGCAGTATGACAGTAACTAGCACAGATACGCAGTATTTT